Below are 7 T cell receptor beta chains sequenced from a single sample in a study of T cells in Graves' hyperthyroidism and ophthalmopathy. Amplified regions were TCR beta CDR3 sequences from RNA transcripts. Researchers ran a first-round RT-PCR on the TCR CDR3 using the HTBI primer set. TCRdb redid the calling of the multiplex PCR reads with MiXCR, one entry per CDR3 protein. The sample has approximately 360,000 distinct CDR3 sequences, approximately 15% seen once. The sample consisted of blood. The receptors were sampled from a woman between 18 and 29 years old with Graves' hyperthyroidism that later progressed to Graves' ophthalmopathy.

The chain recombines TRBV30 with TRBJ2-1; the match to TRBD2 covers 10 bases. V was pared by 2 bases and J by 8 bases, with 9 bases of the junction left unmatched. The CDR3 spans 15 residues. The germline V gene encodes CDR1 GTSNPN and CDR2 SVGIG (reference sequence). The CDR3 sequence is CAWSRTSGYLDEQFF. CDR3 bases: TGTGCCTGGAGTCGGACTAGCGGATACCTAGATGAGCAGTTCTTC.

This sequence joins TRBV10-3 and TRBJ2-7; D is ambiguous. The length of the CDR3 is 14 residues. V shed 10 bases and J shed 2 bases, with 18 bases lying between them. Germline loops: CDR1 ENHRY, CDR2 SYGVKD. The CDR3 here is CATTTNGFPYEQYF. CDR3 sequence (DNA): TGTGCCACGACCACGAATGGTTTCCCCTACGAGCAGTACTTC.

This clonotype was counted at least ten times. The V gene is TRBV20-1, the J gene TRBJ2-1, with D possibly called TRBD1 or TRBD2 (6 bases each). Germline V gene sequence: CDR1 DFQATT, CDR2 SNEGSKA (reference sequence). Trimming pared 5 bases from V and 0 bases from J, leaving 17 bases between. The CDR3 is 16 residues long. DNA for the CDR3: TGCAGTGCTTCGGGGGACACCATCCGCTCCTACAATGAGCAGTTCTTC. Its translation: CSASGDTIRSYNEQFF.

Many counts were recorded for this clonotype. This rearrangement joins TRBV15 to TRBJ2-5; perhaps TRBD2 as D (5 bases). The germline V and J ends were trimmed by 0 bases and 4 bases, with 6 bases remaining between them. The germline CDR1 and CDR2 sequences are LNHNV and YYDKDF (reference sequence). CDR3 length equals 13 residues. For the CDR3, the DNA is TGTGCCACCAGCAGAGAACGGGGAGAGACCCAGTACTTC. This translates into CATSRERGETQYF.

This clonotype was seen many times. The gene calls are TRBV7-9 and TRBJ1-2; D might be TRBD1 (5 bases). V lost 2 bases, J lost 7 bases, and 17 bases lay in between. CDR1 SEHNR and CDR2 FQNEAQ come from the germline V gene (reference sequence). This CDR3 is built from 15 residues. The CDR3 loop reads CASSLSSPGQSGYTF. Written as DNA, the CDR3 is TGTGCCAGCAGCTTATCTAGCCCTGGACAATCTGGCTACACCTTC. Looking up the rest from reference TRBV7-9 and TRBJ1-2 gives the full variable domain: DTGVSQNPRHKITKRGQNVTFRCDPISEHNRLYWYRQTLGQGPEFLTYFQNEAQLEKSRLLSDRFSAERPKGSFSTLEIQRTEQGDSAMYLCASSLSSPGQSGYTFGSGTRLTVV.

This clonotype was seen a handful of times. This chain joins TRBV24-1 and TRBJ2-3; maybe TRBD1 (6 bases). The CDR3 extends over 14 amino acids. Per germline, CDR1 KGHDR and CDR2 SFDVKD. Trimming shortened V by 4 bases and J by 2 bases, and 9 bases separated the two germline ends. In nucleotides, the CDR3 is TGTGCCACCAGTGAGCAGGGGAACACAGATACGCAGTATTTT. The encoded protein is CATSEQGNTDTQYF.

This clonotype has just a few counts. The gene calls are TRBV27 and TRBJ1-4, with 7 bases lining up with TRBD1. The CDR3 totals 16 residues. J lost 4 bases, V lost 4 bases, and 9 bases had no gene match. Germline-derived CDR1 and CDR2 are MNHEY and SMNVEV (reference sequence). This chain's CDR3 is CASSSYTGVGNEKLFF. The CDR3 DNA is TGTGCCAGCAGTTCATATACAGGGGTTGGTAATGAAAAACTGTTTTTT.